This T cell receptor beta chain came from a study of human versus mouse CDR3 diversity and MHC coevolution (dated by TCRdb to 2016 to 2017). Regarding the research as a whole: The immunoSEQ assay was reported to detect one in 200,000 T cells and to minimize amplification bias from multiplex PCR. Human naive CD4 T cell repertoires served as a reference for TCR selection on multiple MHC II alleles, compared against human-TCR-locus transgenic mice with single MHC II. Across mouse and human samples, each sample had between 0.6 x 10^7 and 1.6 x 10^7 valid reads. The human cohort was made up of three healthy volunteer blood donors, who at collection were aged 30 to 39, 40 to 49 and 60 to 69, one donor in each range. Study-wide conclusions, independent of this receptor: On average, humans had more CDR3 deletions and insertions than mice did, pointing to greater exonuclease and TdT activity. iCHAO1 estimates gave humans the largest TCR beta repertoire, 1.5 million to 2 million clonotypes, attributed likely to selection by multiple MHC II molecules. Because human T cells were selected on roughly 6 MHC II alleles, repertoire diversity in humans and mice was not considered directly comparable. Among all the groups compared, the lowest clonal inequality scores came from two of the three human donors.

Naive CD4 T cells, defined as CD45RO-negative and CD62L-positive, were isolated from PBMCs by fluorescence-activated cell sorting. From each donor, approximately 51 ml of fresh peripheral blood was taken, and Ficoll density centrifugation was then used to isolate PBMCs. Cell sorting was carried out on a FACSAria III instrument, and a purity above 95% was achieved for all samples. A distance of 11 bases separates the germline ends of V and J, which lose 10 bases and 2 bases respectively. The CDR3 holds 12 amino acids from the cysteine to the phenylalanine. Solely the CDR3 DNA is kept, with 36 bases framed from the first base. Sequences LNHDA (CDR1) and SQIVND (CDR2) are obtained from the germline V gene (reference sequence). The QIAGEN blood and tissue kit was used to extract genomic DNA from the sorted cells, and that DNA was then quantified on a NanoDrop 1000. TCR alpha and beta chains were deep sequenced and quantified on the immunoSEQ platform using multiplex PCR of genomic DNA. As for how the authors treated the data: Annotation of the TCR sequences relied on IMGT gene and region definitions. Out-of-frame rearrangements served as a stand-in for the preselection repertoire and were compared with in-frame clonotypes. The iCHAO1 estimator provided with the immunoSEQ platform was used to estimate repertoire size. Clonal inequality was measured with a Gini index on in-frame amino acid clonotypes, based on the Lorenz curve. Shared clonotypes were counted with the intersect function of the R package tcR, and similarity was scored with the Jaccard index. Frequencies of V, J and V-J usage were subjected to principal component analysis with the R prcomp function, without normalization. TCRdb stores this immuneACCESS table with in-frame sequences only. Part of the clones is absent; in the studies checked, under half of the shortfall reflects unresolved V genes, and no reason is known for the rest. The V and J calls and the clone size are those of that table, but D and trimming were determined from the DNA. This sample gives fewer than 100,000 clones in total; approximately 92% of them show up just once. The ten most abundant clones make up more than 1.1% of the sample.

Comments on this clone: Its antigen remains unidentified. Qualities for individual bases were not recorded, and no much larger clone is one base off.

The material sequenced was naive CD4+ T cells from blood. Interpreted using the paper, the cell subset or site label stands for: CD45RO-negative CD62L-positive naive CD4 T cells. The rearrangement combines TRBV19 with TRBJ1-2; a tentative D match to TRBD1 spans 5 bases. The source is a person aged 25 to 75 in good health. The CDR3 has the sequence CATQQENYGYTF. In nucleotide form, the sequence is TGTGCCACCCAACAGGAGAACTATGGCTACACCTTC. Here the CDR3 is joined to the reference TRBV19 and TRBJ1-2 genes, and the full variable domain is: DGGITQSPKYLFRKEGQNVTLSCEQNLNHDAMYWYRQDPGQGLRLIYYSQIVNDFQKGDIAEGYSVSREKKESFPLTVTSAQKNPTAFYLCATQQENYGYTFGSGTRLTVV.